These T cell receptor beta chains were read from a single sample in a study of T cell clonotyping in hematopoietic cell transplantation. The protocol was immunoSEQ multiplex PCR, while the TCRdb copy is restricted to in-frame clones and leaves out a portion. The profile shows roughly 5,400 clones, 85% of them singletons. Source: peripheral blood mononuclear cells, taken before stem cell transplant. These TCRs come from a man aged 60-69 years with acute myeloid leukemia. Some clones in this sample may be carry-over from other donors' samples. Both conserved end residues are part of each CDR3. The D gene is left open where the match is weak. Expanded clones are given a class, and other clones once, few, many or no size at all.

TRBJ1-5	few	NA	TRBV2	TGTGCCAGCAGTCCTCACCCTGGGGATAGCAATCAGCCCCAGCATTTT	CASSPHPGDSNQPQHF
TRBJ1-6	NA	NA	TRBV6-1	TGTGCCAGCAGTGAAAAGGGAGTTTGGGGTCATTCACCCCTCCACTTT	CASSEKGVWGHSPLHF
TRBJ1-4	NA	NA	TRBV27	TGTGCCAGCAGTTTAGGGGGGATGAAGGAAAAACTGTTTTTT	CASSLGGMKEKLFF
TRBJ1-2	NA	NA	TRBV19	TGTGCCAGTAGTAATGACCATGGCTACACCTTC	CASSNDHGYTF
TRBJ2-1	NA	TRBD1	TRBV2	TGTGCCAGCAGTGGGACAGGGGGCCGTGGCGAGCAGTTCTTC	CASSGTGGRGEQFF
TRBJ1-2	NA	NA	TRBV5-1	TGCGCCAGCAGCAAACAGGGATTCGGCTATGGCTACACCTTC	CASSKQGFGYGYTF
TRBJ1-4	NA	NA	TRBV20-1	TGCAGTGACCAGCCTAATGAAAAACTGTTTTTT	CSDQPNEKLFF
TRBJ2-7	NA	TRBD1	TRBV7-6	TGTGCCAGCAGCACTCACCCGGGACAGGGGGCCTACGAGCAGTACTTC	CASSTHPGQGAYEQYF
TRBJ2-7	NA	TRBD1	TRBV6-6	TGTGCCAGCAGCCCCGAGGGGGCGCGGAGAAACTACGAGCAGTACTTC	CASSPEGARRNYEQYF
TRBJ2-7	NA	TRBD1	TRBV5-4	TGTGCCAGCAGCTTGAAAACAGGGGAACACGAGCAGTACTTC	CASSLKTGEHEQYF
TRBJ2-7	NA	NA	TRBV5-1	TGCGCCAGCAGCCAGGGACTGGCCTACGAGCAGTACTTC	CASSQGLAYEQYF
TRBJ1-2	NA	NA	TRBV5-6	TGTGCCAGCAGCTTGGAAGGGACGCCTTATGGCTACACCTTC	CASSLEGTPYGYTF
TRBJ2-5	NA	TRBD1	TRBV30	TGTGCCTGGAATACCTTCGGACAGGGGTGGCAGACCCAGTACTTC	CAWNTFGQGWQTQYF
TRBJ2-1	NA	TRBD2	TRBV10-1	TGCGCCAGCAGTGAGTCGGAGACTAGCGGGAGAGGAAGGCAGTTCTTC	CASSESETSGRGRQFF
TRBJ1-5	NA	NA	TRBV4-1	TGCGCCAGCAGCCAACCCCCACGGGGGGATCCTCAGCCCCAGCATTTT	CASSQPPRGDPQPQHF
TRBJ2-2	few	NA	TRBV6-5	TGTGCCAGCAGTTATACAGGGAGAAACACCGGGGAGCTGTTTTTT	CASSYTGRNTGELFF
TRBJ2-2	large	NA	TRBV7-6	TGTGCCAGCAGCCGTCCTTTAACCGCGGGGGAGCTGTTTTTT	CASSRPLTAGELFF
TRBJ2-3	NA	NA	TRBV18	TGTGCCAGCTCACCACCGGCCACCAGGAGGTCAGATACGCAGTATTTT	CASSPPATRRSDTQYF
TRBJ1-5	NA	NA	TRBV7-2	TGTGCCAGCAGCTTTAATACAGGGAATCAGCCCCAGCATTTT	CASSFNTGNQPQHF
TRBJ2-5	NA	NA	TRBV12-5	TGTGCTAGTGGTTTCGGGCTAAGAGAGACCCAGTACTTC	CASGFGLRETQYF
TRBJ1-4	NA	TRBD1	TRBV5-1	TGCGCCAGCAGCTTGGGGACAGGTTTTACAACTAATGAAAAACTGTTTTTT	CASSLGTGFTTNEKLFF
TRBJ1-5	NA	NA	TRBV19	TGTGCCAGTAGACTCCGGGACGGGTTAGTCAATCAGCCCCAGCATTTT	CASRLRDGLVNQPQHF
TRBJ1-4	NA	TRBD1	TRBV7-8	TGTGCCAGCTGCTATGGGACAGGGGATAATGAAAAACTGTTTTTT	CASCYGTGDNEKLFF